These 25 T cell receptor beta chains share one sample of origin, sequenced in a study of T cell repertoires in cytomegalovirus infection (dated by TCRdb to between 2018 and 2021). Data came from an Illumina HiSeq 1500. TCRdb reprocessed the public reads (quality trimming at Q25 with fastp, clone calling with MiXCR) and kept in-frame beta chains. Records with the same CDR3 protein are collapsed into one entry carrying the most frequent genes and DNA. The sample records 150,000 to 180,000 distinct CDR3 sequences, roughly a quarter of which are singletons. Over 9.5% of the sample comes from the top ten. The source material was PBMCs. These receptors were collected from a human donor in good health (CMV status not recorded). Some clones in this sample may be carry-over from other donors' samples.

The chain has TRBV29-1 and TRBJ1-1; no reliable D call. Germline V lookup: CDR1 SQVTM, CDR2 ANQGSEA. This CDR3 region has 17 residues. The ends were cut back, 4 bases at V and 7 bases at J, with 28 bases in the middle. CDR3 sequence reads: CSVAPLNTLGSGSEAFF. The CDR3, as DNA: TGCAGCGTTGCCCCGCTAAATACTCTTGGCAGCGGTAGTGAAGCTTTCTTT.

This clonotype was observed a handful of times. The chain recombines TRBV20-1 with TRBJ2-1; 9 bases fit TRBD2. Germline CDR1 reads DFQATT; CDR2 reads SNEGSKA (reference sequence). CDR3 length: 16 residues. Losses at the gene ends were 2 bases for V and 1 base for J; bases not matched to a gene: 6. Here the CDR3 DNA reads TGCAGTGCTAGATCACGGGCGGGAGGGTCCTACAATGAGCAGTTCTTC. The encoded protein is CSARSRAGGSYNEQFF.

The chain uses TRBV5-5 and TRBJ2-7, with 9 bases fitting TRBD1. Germline V gene sequence: CDR1 SGHKS, CDR2 YYEKEE (reference sequence). The CDR3 covers 14 residues. The V and J ends lost 3 bases and 2 bases, in that order; junction bases with no gene match: 3. The CDR3 bases are TGTGCCAGCAGCTGGACAGGGGCCCCCTACGAGCAGTACTTC. It specifies CASSWTGAPYEQYF.

This clonotype was picked up many times. The gene calls are TRBV5-1 and TRBJ2-7, with TRBD2 matching over 11 bases. Germline-derived CDR1 and CDR2 are SGHRS and YFSETQ. The ends lost 2 bases at V and 2 bases at J; junction bases unmatched: 3. This CDR3 comprises 15 residues. The CDR3 coding sequence is TGCGCCAGCAGCTTCACTAGCGGGGGAACCTACGAGCAGTACTTC. Its protein product is CASSFTSGGTYEQYF.

There are a few counts of this clonotype. The chain joins TRBV9 to TRBJ2-7, with no clear D. The germline gives CDR1 SGDLS, CDR2 YYNGEE. The length of the CDR3 is 11 residues. Trimming left V 0 bases short and J 6 bases short, with 4 bases between. The CDR3 loop reads CASSVEAEQYF. The CDR3 DNA sequence: TGTGCCAGCAGCGTAGAGGCCGAGCAGTACTTC.

This clonotype was picked up a small number of times. The rearrangement links TRBV11-3 to TRBJ2-6, with a possible D match to TRBD1 (5 bases). With 8 bases removed from V and 0 bases from J, the gap between germline ends came to 14 bases. The CDR3 is made up of 16 amino acids. CDR1 SGHNT and CDR2 YENEEA come from the germline V gene. The CDR3 loop is CASRTRLLSGANVLTF. CDR3 bases: TGTGCCAGCCGGACACGACTCCTCTCTGGGGCCAACGTCCTGACTTTC.

This clonotype came up a few times. The chain combines TRBV12-3 or TRBV12-4 with TRBJ2-7; the match to TRBD1 covers 9 bases. CDR3 size: 16 residues. Trimming cost V 5 bases and J 0 bases; bases outside gene matches: 8. The CDR3 DNA reads as TGTGCCAGCAGTCCACAGGGGGCAGGGAGCTCCTACGAGCAGTACTTC. This gives the protein CASSPQGAGSSYEQYF.

The gene calls are TRBV15 and TRBJ1-3; D is perhaps TRBD1 (6 bases). This CDR3 comprises 16 residues. Germline values: CDR1 LNHNV, CDR2 YYDKDF (reference sequence). V lost 0 bases to trimming and J lost 0 bases, with 9 bases between them. The chain's CDR3 is CATSRDLQGSGNTIYF. As DNA, the CDR3 is TGTGCCACCAGCAGAGATTTACAGGGCTCTGGAAACACCATATATTTT.

The chain uses TRBV14 and TRBJ2-2; 7 nucleotides agree with TRBD1. With 6 bases clipped from V and 7 bases from J, the junction kept 20 bases outside the gene matches. This CDR3 region has 18 residues. Germline-derived CDR1 and CDR2 are SGHDN and FVKESK. CDR3 sequence: CASRETGNSWMEGGELFF. In DNA form, the CDR3 reads TGTGCCAGCAGGGAGACAGGGAACTCATGGATGGAAGGCGGGGAGCTGTTTTTT.

The gene calls are TRBV27 and TRBJ1-2; TRBD1 might be the D (6 bases). The V end lost 3 bases, the J end lost 6 bases, and 11 bases lay between the germline ends. This CDR3 is 13 amino acids long. Germline CDR1 and CDR2: MNHEY and SMNVEV (reference sequence). CDR3 loop: CASSFQGKDGYTF. CDR3 bases: TGTGCCAGCAGTTTCCAGGGGAAGGATGGCTACACCTTC.

The CDR3 coding sequence is TGTGCCAGCAGTAGCGGGAGCTCCTACAATGAGCAGTTCTTC. Residues: CASSSGSSYNEQFF. The J gene is TRBJ2-1, the V gene TRBV6-2 or TRBV6-3, with 8 bases aligning to TRBD2. From germline, CDR1 is MNHEY and CDR2 SVGEGT. The CDR3 consists of 14 residues. Trimming at V came to 5 bases and at J to 0 bases, leaving 0 bases not matched to a gene.

This clonotype was seen ten or more times. The V call is TRBV7-8, the J call TRBJ1-1; no clear D. The germline CDR1 and CDR2 sequences are SGHVS and FQNEAQ. V shed 3 bases and J shed 1 base, with 6 bases lying between them. The CDR3 contains 13 residues. The CDR3 DNA reads as TGTGCCAGCAGCTTTGGATCGAACACTGAAGCTTTCTTT. It yields the protein CASSFGSNTEAFF.

V gene TRBV12-3 or TRBV12-4 combines with J gene TRBJ2-7, with D perhaps TRBD1 (5 bases). The CDR3 extends over 15 amino acids. The V and J ends lost 6 bases and 0 bases respectively, with 15 bases between them. This CDR3 reads CASRPPGASSYEQYF. The CDR3 DNA sequence: TGTGCCAGCAGACCACCTGGGGCGTCCTCCTACGAGCAGTACTTC.

This chain links TRBV28 with TRBJ2-1, with TRBD1 identical over 10 bases. Trimming cost V 6 bases and J 1 base; bases outside gene matches: 9. CDR3 length equals 17 residues. CDR1 MDHEN and CDR2 SYDVKM come from the germline V gene. CDR3 DNA: TGTGCCAGCAGAGCCGGGACAGGGGACATATCCTACAATGAGCAGTTCTTC. Protein product: CASRAGTGDISYNEQFF.

This clonotype was counted only a few times. J is TRBJ2-5 and V is TRBV5-1, with D hard to call. The length of the CDR3 is 15 residues. Trimming pared 1 base from V and 1 base from J, leaving 11 bases between. CDR1 and CDR2 (germline): SGHRS, YFSETQ. The CDR3 here is CASSLRGLPQETQYF. In nucleotides, the CDR3 is TGCGCCAGCAGCTTGAGAGGTCTCCCCCAAGAGACCCAGTACTTC.

This clonotype appeared once. The rearrangement links TRBV7-8 to TRBJ2-1; D possibly corresponds to TRBD2 (5 bases). The CDR3 loop spans 15 amino acids. Trimming shortened V by 7 bases and J by 10 bases, and 23 bases separated the two germline ends. CDR1 and CDR2 from the germline V gene are SGHVS and FQNEAQ. The DNA of the CDR3 is TGTGCCAGCACCCTTTTGACTATAGTCGTAGGGGAGCAGTTCTTC. Translation: CASTLLTIVVGEQFF.

This clonotype was recorded a few times. This chain uses TRBV11-2 with TRBJ2-1; maybe TRBD1 (5 bases). The germline gives CDR1 SGHAT, CDR2 FQNNGV. The CDR3 has 17 residues. V was trimmed by 4 bases and J by 0 bases, leaving 16 bases between them. Here the CDR3 reads CASSSEAYRSSYNEQFF. DNA for the CDR3: TGTGCCAGCAGCTCCGAAGCTTACAGGAGCTCCTACAATGAGCAGTTCTTC.

The sample holds a few counts of this clonotype. The rearrangement uses TRBV7-9 and TRBJ1-1; unclear D gene. CDR3 length equals 13 residues. Germline V gene lookup returns CDR1 SEHNR and CDR2 FQNEAQ (reference sequence). The V and J ends lost 0 bases and 7 bases respectively, with 9 bases between them. The CDR3 DNA follows: TGTGCCAGCAGCTTAGCGATGGCAAATGAAGCTTTCTTT. Its protein is CASSLAMANEAFF.

V is TRBV3-1 and J is TRBJ2-7, with a weak D call TRBD2 (5 bases). Trimming took 4 bases from V and 3 from J, leaving 10 bases between them. Germline V gives CDR1 LGHDT, CDR2 YNNKEL (reference sequence). This CDR3 spans 13 amino acids. This chain's CDR3 is CASSPGIFYEQYF. The CDR3 DNA reads TGTGCCAGCAGCCCGGGGATCTTCTACGAGCAGTACTTC.

This sequence joins TRBV28 and TRBJ2-1; TRBD2 aligns across 9 bases. V lost 7 bases and J lost 7; bases outside the gene matches: 11. Germline-derived CDR1 and CDR2 are MDHEN and SYDVKM. The CDR3 has 15 amino acids. CDR3 nucleotides: TGTGCCAGCAACGACAGCGGGGGGCCGGGAAATGAGCAGTTCTTC. Its translation is CASNDSGGPGNEQFF.

This clonotype was counted ten times or more. This chain links TRBV14 with TRBJ1-1; D remains ambiguous. Trimming cost V 0 bases and J 8 bases, with 10 bases left between them. Germline values: CDR1 SGHDN, CDR2 FVKESK. CDR3 size: 13 residues. The CDR3 sequence: CASSQDHRMEAFF. DNA of the CDR3: TGTGCCAGCAGCCAAGATCATAGGATGGAAGCTTTCTTT. Variable domain in full (rest from reference TRBV14 and TRBJ1-1): EAGVTQFPSHSVIEKGQTVTLRCDPISGHDNLYWYRRVMGKEIKFLLHFVKESKQDESGMPNNRFLAERTGGTYSTLKVQPAELEDSGVYFCASSQDHRMEAFFGQGTRLTVV.

The rearrangement joins TRBV20-1 to TRBJ1-5, with D perhaps TRBD1 (5 bases). Trimming removed 5 bases at V and 3 bases at J, with 14 bases between. There are 14 residues in the CDR3. Germline loops: CDR1 DFQATT, CDR2 SNEGSKA (reference sequence). The CDR3 protein is CSAPRVGDNQPQHF. CDR3 DNA: TGCAGTGCTCCACGGGTGGGGGACAATCAGCCCCAGCATTTT.

J is TRBJ1-1 and V is TRBV7-8; the match to TRBD1 covers 7 bases. The CDR3 loop spans 13 amino acids. The ends lost 6 bases at V and 4 bases at J; junction bases unmatched: 5. In germline, CDR1 is SGHVS, CDR2 FQNEAQ. The chain's CDR3 is CASRHRGGTEAFF. The CDR3 DNA sequence: TGTGCCAGCAGACACAGGGGCGGCACTGAAGCTTTCTTT.

The gene calls are TRBV20-1 and TRBJ2-5; 13 bases are a match to TRBD2. The CDR3 consists of 16 residues. The V gene's germline CDR1 is DFQATT and CDR2 SNEGSKA (reference sequence). V lost 1 base, J lost 0 bases, and 2 bases stayed unmatched. CDR3 DNA sequence: TGCAGTGCTAGAGGGACTAGCGGGAGTTACCAAGAGACCCAGTACTTC. Translated, it gives CSARGTSGSYQETQYF.

The table lists this clonotype with a few counts. One end of the junction is discordant with germline, which a read error may explain. The genes are TRBV7-7 and TRBJ2-3; TRBD2 is a possible D gene (6 bases). Germline assignment: CDR1 SSHAT and CDR2 FNYEAQ (reference sequence). This CDR3 has 15 residues. The CDR3 DNA is TGTGCTAGCAGCTTATCCTCTCTAGCGACAGATACGCAGTATTTT. Residues: CASSLSSLATDTQYF.